A selection of T cell receptor beta chains follows, all from one sample in a study of blood T cell repertoires in COVID-19. Produced via immunoSEQ multiplex PCR; TCRdb's table is partial and in-frame only. This table has under 250,000 clones, around 82% appearing once. Source material: peripheral blood. The receptors derive from a man aged 45 to 65 with active or convalescent COVID-19. The CDR3 runs from the conserved cysteine through the conserved F or W. The order of the fields is CDR3 DNA, CDR3 protein, clone size, J gene, V gene, D gene. The D gene is left open where the match is weak. Clone size is given for some rows only: seen once, a few or many times, or a class if the clone is expanded.

TGTGCCAGTAGCCAAGGACAGGAAGCTTTCTTT,CASSQGQEAFF,.,TRBJ1-1,TRBV19,.
TGTGCCTGGAGTGTACGCCAGAATGAAAAACTGTTTTTT,CAWSVRQNEKLFF,.,TRBJ1-4,TRBV30,.
TGTGCCAGCAGTCCCCAGACAGGTTCGTCGGATACGCAGTATTTT,CASSPQTGSSDTQYF,.,TRBJ2-3,TRBV7-3,.
TGTGCCAGCAGCCCGGCAGATACGCAGTATTTT,CASSPADTQYF,.,TRBJ2-3,TRBV7-2,.
TGCGCCAGCAGCTTGTCTACCGGGGGGAGCACTGAAGCTTTCTTT,CASSLSTGGSTEAFF,.,TRBJ1-1,TRBV5-1,.
TGCGCCAGCAGCTTGTCGGGGATCAATCAGCCCCAGCATTTT,CASSLSGINQPQHF,.,TRBJ1-5,TRBV5-1,.
TGTGCCAGCAGTTACGACCGGCGGACACAGGGGGCTTGGTCCGAGCAGTACTTC,CASSYDRRTQGAWSEQYF,.,TRBJ2-7,TRBV6-2/TRBV6-3,TRBD1
TGTGCCAGCAGCGGGGGGCCCTTCGGAGAGACCCAGTACTTC,CASSGGPFGETQYF,.,TRBJ2-5,TRBV9,.
TGTGCCAGCAGTTACTCAGGCCAGCGCCATGAAAAACTGTTTTTT,CASSYSGQRHEKLFF,.,TRBJ1-4,TRBV6-6,.
TGTGCCAGCAGCCGTCAGGGGGGAACCCCCTACGAGCAGTACTTC,CASSRQGGTPYEQYF,.,TRBJ2-7,TRBV7-2,.
TGTGCCAGCAGTAGGGGCTTTGTCAAAAACATTCAGTACTTC,CASSRGFVKNIQYF,.,TRBJ2-4,TRBV28,.
TGCGCCAGCAGCCCATCAAAGGGGGGGCTTTACAATGAGCAGTTCTTC,CASSPSKGGLYNEQFF,.,TRBJ2-1,TRBV5-1,.
TGTGCCAGCAGCTTGGGCGTACGCTCCTACGAGCAGTACTTC,CASSLGVRSYEQYF,.,TRBJ2-7,TRBV7-8,.
TGTGCCAGCAGTGAATCCCGACAGCCTAATTCACCCCTCCACTTT,CASSESRQPNSPLHF,.,TRBJ1-6,TRBV25-1,.
TGCGCCAGCAGAGAGGGGGCTGGTGGGGCCAACGTCCTGACTTTC,CASREGAGGANVLTF,.,TRBJ2-6,TRBV5-1,TRBD1
TGTGCCAGCAGCAAAGTCCGGACATCAACTAATGAAAAACTGTTTTTT,CASSKVRTSTNEKLFF,few,TRBJ1-4,TRBV21-1,.
TGTGCCAGCAGCTTAGCGAAGGGGCCCACTGAAGCTTTCTTT,CASSLAKGPTEAFF,.,TRBJ1-1,TRBV7-2,.
TGTGCCAGCAGTAAGGGAGGTCGGGCTCAGCCCCAGCATTTT,CASSKGGRAQPQHF,.,TRBJ1-5,TRBV6-5,.
TGTGCCATCAGTGAGGGACAGGCCGATGGCTACACCTTC,CAISEGQADGYTF,.,TRBJ1-2,TRBV10-3,TRBD1
TGTGCCAGCTCAGGGGACCCCTCTAGTTATGGCTACACCTTC,CASSGDPSSYGYTF,.,TRBJ1-2,TRBV5-6,.
TGTGCCAGCAGTTTGGGACATGGAGACGAGCAGTACTTC,CASSLGHGDEQYF,.,TRBJ2-7,TRBV6-5,.
TGTGCCAGCAGCTTGTTGGGCAGTAACTATGGCTACACCTTC,CASSLLGSNYGYTF,.,TRBJ1-2,TRBV7-2,.
TGTGCCAGCTCACCAGTTGCAGGGGGGAACACCGGGGAGCTGTTTTTT,CASSPVAGGNTGELFF,.,TRBJ2-2,TRBV18,TRBD1
TGTGCCAGCAGTGAAGCCAGGTTGAACACTGAAGCTTTCTTT,CASSEARLNTEAFF,.,TRBJ1-1,TRBV6-1,.
TGTGCCAGCAGCACCCCGACAGGGGCTGGAAACACCATATATTTT,CASSTPTGAGNTIYF,.,TRBJ1-3,TRBV5-4,TRBD1
TGTGCCAGCAGTGGAGACTACGAGCAGTACTTC,CASSGDYEQYF,.,TRBJ2-7,TRBV28,.
TGTGCCAGCAGCTTGGGGGCGGGCCTCTACAATGAGCAGTTCTTC,CASSLGAGLYNEQFF,.,TRBJ2-1,TRBV7-3,.
TGTGCCAGCAGTTTAAGCCTGCCGAACACTGAAGCTTTCTTT,CASSLSLPNTEAFF,.,TRBJ1-1,TRBV27,.
TGTGCCAGCAGCGTAGGACTAGCGGGGGGCCTGGGTAACGGGGAGCTGTTTTTT,CASSVGLAGGLGNGELFF,.,TRBJ2-2,TRBV9,TRBD2
TGCGCCAGCAGCAGGGGTCTAGCGGGTGCCTACGAGCAGTACTTC,CASSRGLAGAYEQYF,.,TRBJ2-7,TRBV5-1,TRBD2
TGTGCCAGCAGCCATCGGACAGGTAATTCACCCCTCCACTTT,CASSHRTGNSPLHF,.,TRBJ1-6,TRBV3-1/TRBV3-2,TRBD1
TGTGCCAGCAGAAGGGACAGAAAACTGTTTTTT,CASRRDRKLFF,few,TRBJ1-4,TRBV3-1/TRBV3-2,TRBD1
TGTGCCAGCAGGGGGACAGGATATAATTCACCCCTCCACTTT,CASRGTGYNSPLHF,.,TRBJ1-6,TRBV6-4,TRBD1
TGTGCCAGCAACCGGGACAGCCTCACCACAGATACGCAGTATTTT,CASNRDSLTTDTQYF,.,TRBJ2-3,TRBV6-6,TRBD1
TGTGCCAGCAGCTTAACTCGCGGGAACACTGAAGCTTTCTTT,CASSLTRGNTEAFF,.,TRBJ1-1,TRBV7-3,.
TGCGCCAGCAGCCCGGAGGGGCACCGAACCTACGAGCAGTACTTC,CASSPEGHRTYEQYF,.,TRBJ2-7,TRBV5-1,.
TGTGCCAGCAGGCGAACACGACAGGGGGCGCGGGAGACCCAGTACTTC,CASRRTRQGARETQYF,.,TRBJ2-5,TRBV6-6,TRBD1
TGTGCCAGCAGCTTGAGTGGGGCCACTGAAGCTTTCTTT,CASSLSGATEAFF,.,TRBJ1-1,TRBV7-8,.
TGTGCCAGCAGTAGGGACAGGGAGGCAGATACGCAGTATTTT,CASSRDREADTQYF,.,TRBJ2-3,TRBV28,TRBD1